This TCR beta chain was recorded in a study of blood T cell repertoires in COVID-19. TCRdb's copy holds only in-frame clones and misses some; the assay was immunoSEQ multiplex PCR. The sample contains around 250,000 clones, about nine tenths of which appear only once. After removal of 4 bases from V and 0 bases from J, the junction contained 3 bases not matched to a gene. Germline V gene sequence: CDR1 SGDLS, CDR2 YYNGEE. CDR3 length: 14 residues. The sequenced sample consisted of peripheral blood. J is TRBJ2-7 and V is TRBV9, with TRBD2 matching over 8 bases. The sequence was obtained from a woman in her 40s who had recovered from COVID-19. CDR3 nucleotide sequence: TGTGCCAGCAGCCTCAGCGGGGGCTCCTACGAGCAGTACTTC. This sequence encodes CASSLSGGSYEQYF.